This T cell receptor (beta chain) was sequenced in a study of T cell responses to AZD1222 COVID-19 vaccine. Study-wide findings and caveats: Of spike-specific TCRs, nearly half reportedly target regions left unmutated in variants. Scientists sampled the repertoires only once the peak T cell response had passed. Donors were chiefly white British, with a greater number of females, and clonal diversity was perhaps underestimated. Seropositivity was recorded at baseline in only 5 or 6 AZD1222 recipients.

The protocol was immunoSEQ multiplex PCR, while the TCRdb copy is restricted to in-frame clones and leaves out a portion. The sample lists some 180,000 clones, approximately 92% occurring once. As regards this clone: Its antigen is unknown.

Looked up from germline, CDR1 is MNHNY and CDR2 is SVGAGI (reference sequence). The CDR3 length is 14 residues. The V and J ends lost 6 bases and 1 base respectively, with 13 bases between them. The receptor was isolated from an adult who received the MenACWY meningococcal vaccine as a control. This specimen was peripheral blood, taken 28 days after the second dose of the MenACWY control vaccine. The chain joins TRBV6-6 to TRBJ2-7; D may correspond to TRBD1 or TRBD2 (5 bases each). CDR3 nucleotide sequence: TGTGCCAGCAGCGAGAGGGGCCCTTCCTACGAGCAGTACTTC. Amino acids: CASSERGPSYEQYF.